This record covers a single T cell receptor beta chain. The sample is drawn from a study of blood T cell repertoires in COVID-19. In the original workflow: By means of reference gene primer amplification, nucleated cell counts were estimated. TCRdb keeps only in-frame clones here, not all; method: immunoSEQ multiplex PCR. That table gives V, J and clone size, and the DNA gave D and trimming. The sample has fewer than 180,000 clones, about 80% seen once; the top ten hold more than 2%. The V gene's germline CDR1 is DFQATT and CDR2 SNEGSKA (reference sequence). Between the trimmed V and J ends, which lost 7 bases and 3 bases, there was a span of 10 bases. This CDR3 region has 11 residues.

This sequence originates from a man between 70 and 80 years old with acute or convalescent COVID-19. The chain joins TRBV20-1 to TRBJ2-7; D call uncertain. Sequences were obtained from peripheral blood. The CDR3, as DNA: TGCAGTGTAACTGACAACTACGAGCAGTACTTC. It encodes CSVTDNYEQYF.